Listed below are T cell receptor beta chains from one sample, sequenced in a study of blood T cells in healthy people across ages. TCRdb passed the 5' RACE reads through MiXCR, listing each CDR3 protein once. This repertoire shows more than 1,400,000 distinct CDR3 sequences, around two fifths found once; its top ten account for under 8%. The sample taken for sequencing was blood. These receptors all come from a woman aged 18-29 years in good health. CDR3s include the opening cysteine and the closing phenylalanine or tryptophan. Each record gives: D gene, clone size, V gene, J gene, CDR3 protein, CDR3 DNA. A D gene is named only where the DNA matches it firmly. Clone size is stated in some rows and not others, as once, few, many or a class when expanded.

d_call: .
clone_size: .
v_call: TRBV28
j_call: TRBJ1-6
cdr3_aa: CASSFTGGDNSPLHF
cdr3_nt: TGTGCCAGCAGTTTTACCGGGGGCGATAATTCACCCCTCCACTTT

d_call: TRBD1
clone_size: .
v_call: TRBV18
j_call: TRBJ2-5
cdr3_aa: CASSPQGAGGQETQYF
cdr3_nt: TGTGCCAGCTCACCACAGGGCGCAGGGGGCCAAGAGACCCAGTACTTC

d_call: TRBD2
clone_size: few
v_call: TRBV7-3
j_call: TRBJ2-3
cdr3_aa: CASSVRASGVSTDTQYF
cdr3_nt: TGTGCCAGCAGCGTCCGGGCTAGCGGGGTCTCCACAGATACGCAGTATTTT

d_call: .
clone_size: .
v_call: TRBV20-1
j_call: TRBJ2-7
cdr3_aa: CSARDPDTVYEQYF
cdr3_nt: TGCAGTGCTAGAGATCCCGACACCGTCTACGAGCAGTACTTC

d_call: .
clone_size: once
v_call: TRBV20-1
j_call: TRBJ1-5
cdr3_aa: CSAGTVGLDQPQHF
cdr3_nt: TGCAGTGCTGGGACGGTAGGGCTAGATCAGCCCCAGCATTTT

d_call: .
clone_size: .
v_call: TRBV7-9
j_call: TRBJ2-5
cdr3_aa: CARGGEETQYF
cdr3_nt: TGTGCCCGCGGGGGCGAAGAGACCCAGTACTTC

d_call: TRBD2
clone_size: .
v_call: TRBV7-2
j_call: TRBJ2-1
cdr3_aa: CASSLAGPGGNEQFF
cdr3_nt: TGTGCCAGCAGCTTAGCGGGGCCGGGGGGCAATGAGCAGTTCTTC

d_call: TRBD2
clone_size: few
v_call: TRBV20-1
j_call: TRBJ2-1
cdr3_aa: CSARAPSGTSGRSSYNEQFF
cdr3_nt: TGCAGTGCTAGAGCCCCATCGGGGACTAGCGGGAGGAGCTCCTACAATGAGCAGTTCTTC

d_call: .
clone_size: .
v_call: TRBV7-9
j_call: TRBJ2-2
cdr3_aa: CASSPNRANTGELFF
cdr3_nt: TGTGCCAGCAGCCCCAACAGGGCAAACACCGGGGAGCTGTTTTTT

d_call: TRBD2
clone_size: .
v_call: TRBV9
j_call: TRBJ2-3
cdr3_aa: CASSVVAGKDTQYF
cdr3_nt: TGTGCCAGCAGCGTGGTAGCGGGAAAGGATACGCAGTATTTT

d_call: .
clone_size: few
v_call: TRBV20-1
j_call: TRBJ1-2
cdr3_aa: CSAYATGEGGYTF
cdr3_nt: TGCAGTGCATACGCTACGGGGGAGGGTGGCTACACCTTC

d_call: .
clone_size: .
v_call: TRBV28
j_call: TRBJ2-7
cdr3_aa: CASSLRGPFYEQYF
cdr3_nt: TGTGCCAGCAGTTTGCGGGGTCCATTCTACGAGCAGTACTTC

d_call: TRBD2
clone_size: .
v_call: TRBV7-9
j_call: TRBJ2-1
cdr3_aa: CASRPPRLAGSRNEQFF
cdr3_nt: TGTGCCAGCAGACCTCCACGACTAGCGGGGAGTAGGAATGAGCAGTTCTTC

d_call: .
clone_size: .
v_call: TRBV21-1
j_call: TRBJ2-3
cdr3_aa: CASSKDEREHDTQYF
cdr3_nt: TGTGCCAGCAGCAAAGACGAGCGGGAGCACGATACGCAGTATTTT

d_call: TRBD1
clone_size: .
v_call: TRBV9
j_call: TRBJ2-3
cdr3_aa: CAGSAGTGGYTDTQYF
cdr3_nt: TGTGCCGGCAGCGCCGGGACAGGGGGCTACACAGATACGCAGTATTTT

d_call: .
clone_size: few
v_call: TRBV2
j_call: TRBJ2-7
cdr3_aa: CASRPEWAYEQYF
cdr3_nt: TGTGCCAGCAGACCGGAGTGGGCCTACGAGCAGTACTTC

d_call: TRBD2
clone_size: .
v_call: TRBV9
j_call: TRBJ2-1
cdr3_aa: CASSPAGGLRENEQFF
cdr3_nt: TGTGCCAGCAGCCCCGCGGGAGGCCTTCGGGAAAATGAGCAGTTCTTC

d_call: TRBD1
clone_size: .
v_call: TRBV11-2
j_call: TRBJ2-5
cdr3_aa: CASSSVTGGVETQYF
cdr3_nt: TGTGCCAGCAGCTCGGTGACAGGGGGCGTTGAGACCCAGTACTTC

d_call: .
clone_size: .
v_call: TRBV6-2/TRBV6-3
j_call: TRBJ2-7
cdr3_aa: CASSYSEGTYEQYF
cdr3_nt: TGTGCCAGCAGTTACTCGGAGGGGACTTACGAGCAGTACTTC

d_call: .
clone_size: .
v_call: TRBV5-1
j_call: TRBJ2-1
cdr3_aa: CASSLESTKEQFF
cdr3_nt: TGCGCCAGCAGCTTGGAGTCGACTAAAGAGCAGTTCTTC

d_call: TRBD2
clone_size: .
v_call: TRBV12-3/TRBV12-4
j_call: TRBJ2-7
cdr3_aa: CASSRLAGAEQYF
cdr3_nt: TGTGCCAGCAGTCGACTAGCGGGTGCTGAGCAGTACTTC

d_call: TRBD2
clone_size: few
v_call: TRBV29-1
j_call: TRBJ2-3
cdr3_aa: CSVSGGTSTDTQYF
cdr3_nt: TGCAGCGTTAGCGGGGGCACGAGCACAGATACGCAGTATTTT

d_call: .
clone_size: few
v_call: TRBV29-1
j_call: TRBJ1-5
cdr3_aa: CSVDSGGDQPQHF
cdr3_nt: TGCAGCGTTGATTCTGGGGGGGATCAGCCCCAGCATTTT

d_call: .
clone_size: .
v_call: TRBV10-3
j_call: TRBJ1-5
cdr3_aa: CATSESNSNQPQHF
cdr3_nt: TGTGCCACCAGTGAGTCCAATAGCAATCAGCCCCAGCATTTT

d_call: .
clone_size: .
v_call: TRBV25-1
j_call: TRBJ2-3
cdr3_aa: CASSEYFPGDGGHSTDTQYF
cdr3_nt: TGTGCCAGCAGTGAATATTTCCCCGGAGACGGGGGGCATAGCACAGATACGCAGTATTTT

d_call: TRBD2
clone_size: few
v_call: TRBV20-1
j_call: TRBJ2-7
cdr3_aa: CSARAGLADYEQYF
cdr3_nt: TGCAGTGCTAGAGCGGGACTAGCGGACTACGAGCAGTACTTC

d_call: TRBD1
clone_size: many
v_call: TRBV13
j_call: TRBJ2-1
cdr3_aa: CASSPGTDYNEQFF
cdr3_nt: TGTGCCAGCAGCCCCGGGACAGACTACAATGAGCAGTTCTTC

d_call: TRBD1
clone_size: .
v_call: TRBV20-1
j_call: TRBJ2-4
cdr3_aa: CSAREDRAKNIQYF
cdr3_nt: TGCAGTGCTAGAGAGGACAGGGCCAAAAACATTCAGTACTTC

d_call: TRBD2
clone_size: few
v_call: TRBV20-1
j_call: TRBJ2-3
cdr3_aa: CSARETSGRRTDTQYF
cdr3_nt: TGCAGTGCTAGGGAGACTAGCGGGAGACGTACAGATACGCAGTATTTT